Described below is a single T cell receptor beta chain sequence and its context. Its specificity is not known. TCRdb reprocessed the RT-PCR reads with MiXCR, giving one entry per CDR3 protein. The profile shows 530,000 or so distinct CDR3 sequences, approximately 10% of them singletons. This specimen comes from a study of response to subunit inactivated influenza vaccine. Broader study findings: The authors put forward the suggestion that each seasonal influenza vaccination may bring in only a limited number of new T cells.

Germline CDR1 LNHDA, CDR2 SQIVND (reference sequence). The ends were cut back, 5 bases at V and 2 bases at J, with 9 bases in the middle. The CDR3 has 14 residues. The clonotype originates from a man aged 50 to 60 who received an inactivated influenza vaccine. The specimen was PBMCs from blood, collected on the day of vaccination. This chain uses TRBV19 with TRBJ1-4, with D hard to call. The DNA of the CDR3 is TGTGCCAGTAGTGGGCCGGTCACTAATGAAAAACTGTTTTTT. It encodes CASSGPVTNEKLFF. The complete variable domain, with remaining parts taken from reference TRBV19 and TRBJ1-4, reads DGGITQSPKYLFRKEGQNVTLSCEQNLNHDAMYWYRQDPGQGLRLIYYSQIVNDFQKGDIAEGYSVSREKKESFPLTVTSAQKNPTAFYLCASSGPVTNEKLFFGSGTQLSVL.